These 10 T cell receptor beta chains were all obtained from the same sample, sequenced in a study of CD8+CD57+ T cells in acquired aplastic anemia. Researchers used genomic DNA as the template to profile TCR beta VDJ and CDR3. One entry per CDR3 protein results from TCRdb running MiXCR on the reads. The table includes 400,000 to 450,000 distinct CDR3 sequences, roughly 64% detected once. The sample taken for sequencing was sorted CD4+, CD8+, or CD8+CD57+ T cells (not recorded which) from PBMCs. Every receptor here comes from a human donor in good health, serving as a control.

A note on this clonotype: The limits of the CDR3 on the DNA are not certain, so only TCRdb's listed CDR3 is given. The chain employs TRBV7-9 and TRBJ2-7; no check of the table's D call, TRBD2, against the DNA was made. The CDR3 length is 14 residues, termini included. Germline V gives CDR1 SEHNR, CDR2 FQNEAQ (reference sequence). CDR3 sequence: CASTGRRPSTSGQF.

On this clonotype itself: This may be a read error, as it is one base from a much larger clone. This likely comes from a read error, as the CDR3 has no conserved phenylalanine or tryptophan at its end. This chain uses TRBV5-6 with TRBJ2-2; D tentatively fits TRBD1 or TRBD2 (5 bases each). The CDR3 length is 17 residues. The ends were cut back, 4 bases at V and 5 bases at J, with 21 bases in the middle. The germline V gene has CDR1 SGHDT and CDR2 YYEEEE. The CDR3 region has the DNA TGTGCCAGCAGCCCCCTAGGAGAAGGGACCAATACCGGGGAGCTGTTTTCT. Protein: CASSPLGEGTNTGELFS.

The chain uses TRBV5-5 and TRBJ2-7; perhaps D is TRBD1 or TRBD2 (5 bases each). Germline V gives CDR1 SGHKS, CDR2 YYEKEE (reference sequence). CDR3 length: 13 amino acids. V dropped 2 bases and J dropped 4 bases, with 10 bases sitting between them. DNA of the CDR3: TGTGCCAGCAGCTTTCCTTGGGGGTACGAGCAGTACTTC. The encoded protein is CASSFPWGYEQYF.

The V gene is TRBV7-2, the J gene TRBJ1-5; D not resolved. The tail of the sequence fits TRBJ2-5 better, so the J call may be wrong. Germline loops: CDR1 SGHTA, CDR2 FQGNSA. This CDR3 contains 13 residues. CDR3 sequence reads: CASTRQAPYAQYF. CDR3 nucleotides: TGTGCCAGCACCAGACAAGCGCCGTACGCCCAGTACTTC.

The CDR3: CASSSQGYRYTF. The CDR3, as DNA: TGTGCCAGCAGCTCACAGGGATATCGCTACACCTTC. The chain has TRBV7-3 and TRBJ1-2, with D maybe TRBD1 (6 bases). Trimming stripped 4 bases from V and 9 bases from J, with 12 bases between. Germline CDR1 is SGHTA and CDR2 is FQGTGA. The CDR3 consists of 12 residues.

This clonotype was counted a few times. The CDR3 loop is CASSVFQSPTDTQYF. As DNA, the CDR3 is TGTGCCAGCAGCGTATTTCAGTCACCCACAGATACGCAGTATTTT. The chain has TRBV9 and TRBJ2-3, with D hard to call. V was pared by 1 base and J by 2 bases, with 11 bases between. Germline-derived CDR1 and CDR2 are SGDLS and YYNGEE. The CDR3 covers 15 residues. Drawing the rest from reference TRBV9 and TRBJ2-3, the complete variable domain is DSGVTQTPKHLITATGQRVTLRCSPRSGDLSVYWYQQSLDQGLQFLIQYYNGEERAKGNILERFSAQQFPDLHSELNLSSLELGDSALYFCASSVFQSPTDTQYFGPGTRLTVL.

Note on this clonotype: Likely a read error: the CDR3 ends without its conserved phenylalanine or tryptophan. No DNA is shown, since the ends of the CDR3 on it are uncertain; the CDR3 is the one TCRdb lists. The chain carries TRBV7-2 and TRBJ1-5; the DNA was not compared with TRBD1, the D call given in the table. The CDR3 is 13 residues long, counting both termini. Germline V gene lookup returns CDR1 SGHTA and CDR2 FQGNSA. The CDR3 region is CASSEDIAGEYYE.

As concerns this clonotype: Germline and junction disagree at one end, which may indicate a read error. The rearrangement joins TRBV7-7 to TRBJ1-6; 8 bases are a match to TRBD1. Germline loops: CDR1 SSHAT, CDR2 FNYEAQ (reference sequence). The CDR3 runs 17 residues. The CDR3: CASSLGQGSLYNSPLHF. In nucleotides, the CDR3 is TGTGCCAGCAGCTTAGGACAGGGGTCCCTCTACAATTCGCCCCTCCACTTT.

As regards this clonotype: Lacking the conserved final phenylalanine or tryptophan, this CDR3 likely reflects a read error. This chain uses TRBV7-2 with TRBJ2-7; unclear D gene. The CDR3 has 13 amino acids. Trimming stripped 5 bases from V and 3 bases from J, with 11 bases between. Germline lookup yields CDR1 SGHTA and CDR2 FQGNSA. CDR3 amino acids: CASSLGQDYEQYS. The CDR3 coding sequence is TGTGCCAGCAGCCTGGGTCAAGACTACGAGCAGTACTCC.

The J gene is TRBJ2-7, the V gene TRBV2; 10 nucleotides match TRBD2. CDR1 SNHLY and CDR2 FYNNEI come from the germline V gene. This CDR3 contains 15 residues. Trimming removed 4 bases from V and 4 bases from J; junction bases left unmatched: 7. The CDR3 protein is CASSAGGLAEYEQYF. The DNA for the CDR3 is TGTGCCAGCAGTGCCGGCGGACTAGCGGAGTACGAGCAGTACTTC.